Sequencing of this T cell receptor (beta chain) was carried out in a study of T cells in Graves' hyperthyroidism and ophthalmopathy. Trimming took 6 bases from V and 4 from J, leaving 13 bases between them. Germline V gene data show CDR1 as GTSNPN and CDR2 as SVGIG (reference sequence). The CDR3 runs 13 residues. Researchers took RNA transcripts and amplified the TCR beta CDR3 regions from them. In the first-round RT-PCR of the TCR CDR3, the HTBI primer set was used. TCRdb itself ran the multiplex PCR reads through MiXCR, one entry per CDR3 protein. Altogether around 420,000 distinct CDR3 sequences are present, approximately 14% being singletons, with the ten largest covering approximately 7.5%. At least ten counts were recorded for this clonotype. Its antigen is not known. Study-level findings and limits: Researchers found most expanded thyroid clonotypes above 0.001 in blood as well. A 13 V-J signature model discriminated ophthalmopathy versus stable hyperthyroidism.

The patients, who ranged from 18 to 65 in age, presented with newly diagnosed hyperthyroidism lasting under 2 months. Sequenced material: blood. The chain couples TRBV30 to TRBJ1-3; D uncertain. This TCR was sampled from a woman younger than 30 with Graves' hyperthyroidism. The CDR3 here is CACLGEDGNTIYF. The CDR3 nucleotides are TGTGCCTGCCTGGGAGAAGACGGAAACACCATATATTTT.